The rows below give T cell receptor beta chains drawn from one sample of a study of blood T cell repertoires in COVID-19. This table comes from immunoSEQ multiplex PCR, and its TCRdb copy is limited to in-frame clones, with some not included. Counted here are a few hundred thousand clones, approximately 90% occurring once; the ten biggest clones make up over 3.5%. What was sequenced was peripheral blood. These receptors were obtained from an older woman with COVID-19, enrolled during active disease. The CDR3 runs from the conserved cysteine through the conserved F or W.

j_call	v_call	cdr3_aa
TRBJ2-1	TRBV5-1	CASSDQGYNEQFF
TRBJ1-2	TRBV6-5	CASSYQFTGGGYTF
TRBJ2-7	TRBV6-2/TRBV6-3	CASSLTLGLYEQYF
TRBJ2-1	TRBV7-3	CASSLIDEQFF
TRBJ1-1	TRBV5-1	CASSFFGPGFDTEAFF
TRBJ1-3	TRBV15	CATSIGTGYMNTIYF
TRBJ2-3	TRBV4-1	CASSQGTGAQRNTDTQYF
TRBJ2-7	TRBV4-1	CASSLRTSGVYEQYF
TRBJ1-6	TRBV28	CASRGTVYNSPLHF
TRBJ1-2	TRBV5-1	CASSSGQVNYGYTF
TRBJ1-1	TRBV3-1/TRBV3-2	CASSQRETEAFF
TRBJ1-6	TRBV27	CASSRTGSGAYNSPLHF
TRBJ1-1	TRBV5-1	CASSPNRVTEAFF
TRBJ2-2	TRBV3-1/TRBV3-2	CASSRPNGELFF
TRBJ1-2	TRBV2	CASGRQGLGYGYTF
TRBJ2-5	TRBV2	CASSDFQRAAPTQETQYF
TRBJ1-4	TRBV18	CASSPGGTNEKLFF
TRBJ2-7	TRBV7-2	CASSPGLARHEQYF
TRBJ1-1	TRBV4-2	CASSPTRESRTGGLRGMNTEAFF
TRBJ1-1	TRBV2	CASSWDRQYTEAFF
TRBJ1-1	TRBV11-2	CASSPWAPNTEAFF
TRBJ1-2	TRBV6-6	CASSPGTASYGYTF
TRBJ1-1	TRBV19	CASSSPGQPYTEAFF
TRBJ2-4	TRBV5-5	CASQQQNIQYF
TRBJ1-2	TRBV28	CASSSPGELRGYTF
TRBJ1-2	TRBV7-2	CASSFRTDGYTF
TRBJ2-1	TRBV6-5	CASGRRDRGNEQFF